This TCR beta chain was sequenced during a study of T cells in Graves' hyperthyroidism and ophthalmopathy. TCR beta CDR3 regions were amplified from RNA transcripts. TCR CDR3 underwent first-round RT-PCR with the HTBI primer set. TCRdb re-derived calls from the multiplex PCR reads in MiXCR, one entry per CDR3 protein. In the table there are some 500,000 distinct CDR3 sequences, over 13% of which are singletons. Deletions cut 3 bases from V and 4 bases from J, with 7 bases between. The CDR3 extends over 13 amino acids. Germline values: CDR1 LNHDA, CDR2 SQIVND (reference sequence). The chain is built from TRBV19 and TRBJ1-3; D is uncertain. What was sequenced was blood. This clonotype was sampled from a woman aged 18 to 35 with Graves' hyperthyroidism. CDR3 sequence (DNA): TGTGCCAGTAGTATTCGGGGAGGAAACACCATATATTTT. The encoded protein is CASSIRGGNTIYF.